This entry describes one TCR beta chain. The antigen is undetermined. The data are from a study of T cells expressing NK-cell markers. Study background: Eight donors were sequenced, seven testing HCMV-seropositive and one testing seronegative.

Study-level results: In a group of roughly 6 donors, dominant NKG2C+ clonotypes represented about 1.0-7.0% of CD8+ T cells.

Germline loops: CDR1 SNHLY, CDR2 FYNNEI. This CDR3 has 15 amino acids. TCRdb re-called the 5' RACE reads; one entry per CDR3 protein, DNA not given. Its listing shows more than 120,000 distinct CDR3 sequences. The receptor was isolated from a young man in good health. Source material: blood T cells: a sorted CD56 or NKG2C T cell subset, CD4+ or CD8+ T cells, or bulk PBMC T cells (not recorded which). V gene TRBV2 combines with J gene TRBJ2-5; TCRdb's D call of TRBD2 is untestable without DNA. CDR3 region: CASSEGLAGRETQYF.